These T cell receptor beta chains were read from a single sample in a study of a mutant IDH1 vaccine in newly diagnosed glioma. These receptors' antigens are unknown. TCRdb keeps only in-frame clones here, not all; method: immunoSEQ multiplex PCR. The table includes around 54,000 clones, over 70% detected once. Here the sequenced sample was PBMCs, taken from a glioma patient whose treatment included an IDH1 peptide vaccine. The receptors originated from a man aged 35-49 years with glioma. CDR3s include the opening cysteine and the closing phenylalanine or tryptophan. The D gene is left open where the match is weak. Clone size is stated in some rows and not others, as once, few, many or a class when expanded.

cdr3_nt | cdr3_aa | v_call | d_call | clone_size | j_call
TGTGCCAGACAACAGGGTTACCCCTACGAGCAGTACTTC | CARQQGYPYEQYF | TRBV5-3 | . | . | TRBJ2-7
TGCGCCAGCAGCTTGGGCCCCGAGCAGTACTTC | CASSLGPEQYF | TRBV5-1 | . | . | TRBJ2-7
TGTGCCAGTAGCCTACAGGGGAACACTGAAGCTTTCTTT | CASSLQGNTEAFF | TRBV19 | . | . | TRBJ1-1
TGTGCCAGTAGTACGGACAGGTCGGGCTCCTACAATGAGCAGTTCTTC | CASSTDRSGSYNEQFF | TRBV19 | TRBD1 | few | TRBJ2-1
TGTGCCAGCTCACCGCTTGCACAGGTAGAATATGAGCAGTTCTTC | CASSPLAQVEYEQFF | TRBV18 | . | . | TRBJ2-1
TGTGCCAGCAGTGTAAATGCGGGAGGGTCCTACGAGCAGTACTTC | CASSVNAGGSYEQYF | TRBV2 | TRBD2 | . | TRBJ2-7
TGTGCCAGCAGCGAAGACCCACAGGGTATCTACGAGCAGTACTTC | CASSEDPQGIYEQYF | TRBV7-2 | . | . | TRBJ2-7
TGCGCCAGCAGCGTAGCGGGAGGGCTAGAGACCCAGTACTTC | CASSVAGGLETQYF | TRBV5-1 | TRBD2 | . | TRBJ2-5
TGTGCCAGCAGTTATGTTTACAATGAGCAGTTCTTC | CASSYVYNEQFF | TRBV6-6 | . | . | TRBJ2-1
TGTGCCAGCAGCCTAGGAAATAGCCGGGACGAGCAGTACTTC | CASSLGNSRDEQYF | TRBV5-6 | . | few | TRBJ2-7
TGTGCCAGTAACAAAGGATCCGGACGTCAGAACACTGAAGCTTTCTTT | CASNKGSGRQNTEAFF | TRBV19 | . | . | TRBJ1-1
TGTGCCAGCAGCTTGGGACTTAGCGGGGAGACCCAGTACTTC | CASSLGLSGETQYF | TRBV7-8 | TRBD2 | . | TRBJ2-5
TGCGCCAGCAGTCAATCGGTCTGGTCATGGACGGCTTTCTTT | CASSQSVWSWTAFF | TRBV23-1 | . | . | TRBJ1-1
TGTGCCAGCAGCTTAGGGGCCCTAGGGAGCACAGATACGCAGTATTTT | CASSLGALGSTDTQYF | TRBV7-3 | . | . | TRBJ2-3
TGTGCCAGCAGCGTAGCCAGCGGGAGTGGCTACGAGCAGTACTTC | CASSVASGSGYEQYF | TRBV27 | TRBD2 | . | TRBJ2-7
TGTGCCAGTAGCCTCCGCTTATATAATCAGCCCCAGCATTTT | CASSLRLYNQPQHF | TRBV19 | . | . | TRBJ1-5
TGCAGCGTCCAGACAGGGGTCACAGATACGCAGTATTTT | CSVQTGVTDTQYF | TRBV29-1 | TRBD1 | . | TRBJ2-3
TGTGCCAACGCGGTCCGAGGTTCCTACGAGCAGTACTTC | CANAVRGSYEQYF | TRBV10-3 | . | . | TRBJ2-7
TGTGCCAGCAGTGCGTCCCCTCGGGGGGTAGGCAATCAGCCCCAGCATTTT | CASSASPRGVGNQPQHF | TRBV27 | . | . | TRBJ1-5
TGTGCCAGTAGTATTTCTGCGGGAGGTTGGCGGGAGCAGTTCTTC | CASSISAGGWREQFF | TRBV19 | TRBD2 | . | TRBJ2-1
TGTGCCAGCAGTCGGACAGGGGGAGTTGCCTACGAGCAGTACTTC | CASSRTGGVAYEQYF | TRBV9 | TRBD1 | . | TRBJ2-7
TGTGCCAGCAGCCAAGCCAAGGGGGCTAGCGGATCAGATACGCAGTATTTT | CASSQAKGASGSDTQYF | TRBV4-2 | . | . | TRBJ2-3
TGCAGTGCTAGAGTGCGGATTGGCTACACCTTC | CSARVRIGYTF | TRBV20-1 | . | once | TRBJ1-2
TGTGCCAGCAGCTCAAATAAAGCACTAGCGGGATCCTACGAGCAGTACTTC | CASSSNKALAGSYEQYF | TRBV7-8 | TRBD2 | . | TRBJ2-7
TGTGCCAGCTCAATTCTTGATACACGGGGATGGAACACCGGGGAGCTGTTTTTT | CASSILDTRGWNTGELFF | TRBV18 | . | . | TRBJ2-2
TGCAGCGGGAGACAGGGGGCGGGAGAGACCCAGTACTTC | CSGRQGAGETQYF | TRBV29-1 | TRBD1 | . | TRBJ2-5
TGTGCCAGCAGCTTGGGGGGAGCGGGGAAAGAGACCCAGTACTTC | CASSLGGAGKETQYF | TRBV5-5 | TRBD2 | . | TRBJ2-5
TGTGCCAGCAGCTTAGCCCTGCTCGCGGGGTCCTACGAGCAGTACTTC | CASSLALLAGSYEQYF | TRBV7-2 | . | . | TRBJ2-7
TGTGCTAGCACCCCAGGGGGTTCGAATGAGCAGTTCTTC | CASTPGGSNEQFF | TRBV7-7 | TRBD1 | once | TRBJ2-1
TGTGCCAGCAGCTTAGCTCTAAGTTCCTACGAGCAGTACTTC | CASSLALSSYEQYF | TRBV7-8 | . | . | TRBJ2-7
TGTGCCAGTAGTATCCATGGTGTGACGGGTAATGAAAAACTGTTTTTT | CASSIHGVTGNEKLFF | TRBV19 | . | . | TRBJ1-4
TGCAGCGTTGTCGGGACACTAAGCACAGATACGCAGTATTTT | CSVVGTLSTDTQYF | TRBV29-1 | . | . | TRBJ2-3
TGCGCCAGCAGCTTGGACCCTAGCGGGAGTTTCGAGCAGTACTTC | CASSLDPSGSFEQYF | TRBV5-1 | TRBD2 | . | TRBJ2-7
TGTGCCACCACCGGGGGTGGCACGGATACGCAGTATTTT | CATTGGGTDTQYF | TRBV10-3 | . | . | TRBJ2-3
TGTGCCAGCAGTCTTAGCGGGAGCTCCTACAATGAGCAGTTCTTC | CASSLSGSSYNEQFF | TRBV6-5 | TRBD2 | . | TRBJ2-1
TGTGCCAGTACAGGGGGGGCTAGCGGGTGGTCTAGCACAGATACGCAGTATTTT | CASTGGASGWSSTDTQYF | TRBV9 | . | . | TRBJ2-3
TGTGCCAGCACCCCCTGGGACGAGCAGTACTTC | CASTPWDEQYF | TRBV2 | . | . | TRBJ2-7
TGTGCCAGCAGCCCCGAGGGGGCCTCCACAGATACGCAGTATTTT | CASSPEGASTDTQYF | TRBV7-2 | TRBD1 | . | TRBJ2-3
TGTGCTAGTGGTTTGAGCGGGAGCACAGATACGCAGTATTTT | CASGLSGSTDTQYF | TRBV12-5 | . | . | TRBJ2-3
TGCAGCGTCGGACTAGCGGTGAGGGAGCAGTTCTTC | CSVGLAVREQFF | TRBV29-1 | TRBD2 | . | TRBJ2-1
TGTGCCAGTAACCCTTATGGGGCAGACCAAGAGACCCAGTACTTC | CASNPYGADQETQYF | TRBV19 | . | . | TRBJ2-5
TGCGCCAGCAGCCAAGTGGGGCGGGAGCAGTTCTTC | CASSQVGREQFF | TRBV4-3 | . | . | TRBJ2-1
TGTGCCAGCAGCGCCACAGGGGATGGCTACACCTTC | CASSATGDGYTF | TRBV7-3 | TRBD1 | . | TRBJ1-2
TGCGCCAGCAGCCCGGGACAGGGCGCTCAGCCCCAGCATTTT | CASSPGQGAQPQHF | TRBV5-1 | TRBD1 | . | TRBJ1-5
TGCGCCAGCAGCTTGGTTGTCAGCCCCTACGAGCAGTACTTC | CASSLVVSPYEQYF | TRBV5-1 | . | . | TRBJ2-7
TGCGCCAGCAGGCAGACAGGGAGGGCTGAAGCTTTCTTT | CASRQTGRAEAFF | TRBV5-1 | TRBD1 | . | TRBJ1-1
TGTGCCAGCAGCCCTCGGACAGTCTACAACTATGGCTACACCTTC | CASSPRTVYNYGYTF | TRBV7-9 | . | . | TRBJ1-2
TGTGCCAGCAGCCCCAAGTTAAGACTAGGGGCCGAGCAGTACTTC | CASSPKLRLGAEQYF | TRBV7-9 | . | . | TRBJ2-7
TGTGCCAGCAGCCCGGGGATCGATACGCAGTATTTT | CASSPGIDTQYF | TRBV9 | . | . | TRBJ2-3
TGTGCCAGCAGCGCAGGAGTTAAGTCCTACGAGCAGTACTTC | CASSAGVKSYEQYF | TRBV9 | . | . | TRBJ2-7
TGTGCCAGCACCCCCCTCATAGGAGATACGCAGTATTTT | CASTPLIGDTQYF | TRBV6-5 | . | . | TRBJ2-3
TGTGCCAGCAGGATAACAGGGGAAGGCAATCTTGGCTACACCTTC | CASRITGEGNLGYTF | TRBV6-5 | TRBD1 | . | TRBJ1-2
TGTGCCAGCAGCTACCTTTACGAGCAGTACTTC | CASSYLYEQYF | TRBV5-4 | . | once | TRBJ2-7
TGTGCCAGCAGCGACAGCCTTTATAGCAATCAGCCCCAGCATTTT | CASSDSLYSNQPQHF | TRBV6-6 | . | . | TRBJ1-5
TGCAGTGCTGAGGACCTGGGTACGCAGTATTTT | CSAEDLGTQYF | TRBV20-1 | . | once | TRBJ2-3
TGCGCCAGCAGCCCCCAGGGAACTGGGGCCAACGTCCTGACTTTC | CASSPQGTGANVLTF | TRBV5-1 | . | . | TRBJ2-6
TGTGCCAGCAGCATCTACCGGGGACCCGAAGAGACCCAGTACTTC | CASSIYRGPEETQYF | TRBV7-8 | . | . | TRBJ2-5